One and the same sample provided the 20 T cell receptor beta chains below, sequenced in a study of blood T cell repertoires in COVID-19. Some clones are missing from TCRdb's copy, which holds only in-frame ones; the method was immunoSEQ multiplex PCR. The table includes a few hundred thousand clones, 85% to 90% detected once. Sequenced sample: peripheral blood. The receptors originated from a man aged 45-60 years with acute or convalescent COVID-19.

This sequence joins TRBV18 and TRBJ2-7; TRBD1 aligns across 12 bases. From germline, CDR1 is KGHSH and CDR2 LQKENI. V was clipped by 3 bases and J by 5 bases; unmatched bases: 8. This CDR3 has 16 residues. The CDR3 sequence is CASSPGTGTGGDEQYF. CDR3 sequence (DNA): TGTGCCAGCTCACCCGGTACCGGGACAGGGGGCGACGAGCAGTACTTC.

The chain links TRBV18 to TRBJ2-2; 7 bases fit TRBD1. The germline CDR1 and CDR2 sequences are KGHSH and LQKENI. This CDR3 comprises 17 residues. With 5 bases clipped from V and 0 bases from J, the junction kept 9 bases outside the gene matches. CDR3 protein: CASSFLTGTANTGELFF. The CDR3 nucleotides read TGTGCCAGCTCATTCCTTACCGGGACAGCGAACACCGGGGAGCTGTTTTTT.

The chain uses TRBV7-9 and TRBJ2-6; 9 bases are a match to TRBD1. The CDR3 is 17 residues long. The germline gives CDR1 SEHNR, CDR2 FQNEAQ (reference sequence). Germline trimming cut 4 bases from V and 0 bases from J; bases unmatched to any gene: 4. The CDR3, as DNA: TGTGCCAGCAGCTCGGACAGGGGTCTCTCTGGGGCCAACGTCCTGACTTTC. Translation gives CASSSDRGLSGANVLTF.

The chain carries TRBV2 and TRBJ1-1; D might be TRBD1 (6 bases). Trimming pared 6 bases from V and 1 base from J, leaving 15 bases between. The CDR3 is 15 amino acids. The V gene's germline CDR1 is SNHLY and CDR2 FYNNEI. The CDR3 here is CASSLQGIRNTEAFF. The CDR3 coding sequence is TGTGCCAGCAGCCTACAGGGAATTCGGAACACTGAAGCTTTCTTT.

The chain employs TRBV29-1 and TRBJ2-1; 15 bases are shared with TRBD2. CDR1 is SQVTM and CDR2 is ANQGSEA in the germline V gene. The ends lost 5 bases at V and 4 bases at J; junction bases unmatched: 6. The CDR3 totals 16 residues. CDR3 sequence reads: CSVNGLAGGKYNEQFF. The CDR3 nucleotides are TGCAGCGTTAATGGACTAGCGGGGGGGAAGTACAATGAGCAGTTCTTC.

The rearrangement uses TRBV6-5 and TRBJ2-2; weak D call: TRBD1 (6 bases). Trimming cost V 7 bases and J 7 bases, with 16 bases left between them. Germline CDR1 MNHEY, CDR2 SVGAGI. CDR3 length equals 14 residues. The CDR3 DNA reads as TGTGCCAGCAAGGCCCTGGACAGTAACGGGGAGCTGTTTTTT. Amino acid sequence: CASKALDSNGELFF.

The V call is TRBV5-1, the J call TRBJ2-7; 8 bases fit TRBD2. This CDR3 is built from 17 residues. After removal of 2 bases from V and 0 bases from J, the junction contained 10 bases not matched to a gene. Germline lookup yields CDR1 SGHRS and CDR2 YFSETQ. CDR3 in amino acids: CASSFNRAGDFSYEQYF. The CDR3 DNA reads TGCGCCAGCAGCTTTAATCGAGCGGGGGACTTCTCCTACGAGCAGTACTTC.

The chain joins TRBV30 to TRBJ1-6, with 7 positions matching TRBD1. The CDR3 sequence is 12 residues long. Germline V gene data show CDR1 as GTSNPN and CDR2 as SVGIG (reference sequence). Losses at the gene ends were 5 bases for V and 7 bases for J; bases not matched to a gene: 2. The CDR3 spells CAWGTENSPLHF. CDR3 sequence (DNA): TGTGCCTGGGGGACAGAAAATTCACCCCTCCACTTT.

The chain joins TRBV18 to TRBJ1-1; D not certain. V lost 1 base and J 4 bases, leaving 13 bases between the germline ends. Germline CDR1 and CDR2: KGHSH and LQKENI. The CDR3 runs to 15 residues. CDR3 residues: CASSPLGEMGTEAFF. As DNA, the CDR3 is TGTGCCAGCTCACCACTCGGGGAAATGGGCACTGAAGCTTTCTTT.

The V call is TRBV4-1, the J call TRBJ1-1; D is ambiguous. The CDR3 loop spans 15 amino acids. The ends were cut back, 1 base at V and 6 bases at J, with 15 bases in the middle. CDR1 is MGHRA, CDR2 YSYEKL, per germline. The CDR3 here is CASSQGDGIPAEAFF. CDR3 in DNA: TGCGCCAGCAGCCAAGGAGACGGGATACCGGCTGAAGCTTTCTTT.

The chain links TRBV2 to TRBJ1-3; weak D call: TRBD1 (6 bases). Germline-derived CDR1 and CDR2 are SNHLY and FYNNEI. This CDR3 region has 13 residues. V was trimmed by 7 bases and J by 4 bases, leaving 11 bases between them. CDR3 sequence (DNA): TGTGCCAGCAAAATCGACAGGGGAAACACCATATATTTT. Encoded protein: CASKIDRGNTIYF.

The rearrangement uses TRBV5-1 and TRBJ2-5, with D perhaps TRBD2 (5 bases). The CDR3 loop spans 14 amino acids. Germline CDR1 SGHRS, CDR2 YFSETQ. V lost 0 bases and J 5 bases, leaving 11 bases between the germline ends. Here the CDR3 DNA reads TGCGCCAGCAGCTTGGGGTCCCGCGGGGAGACCCAGTACTTC. This gives the protein CASSLGSRGETQYF.

CDR3 residues: CASSEEGGVMVDTQYF. As DNA, the CDR3 is TGTGCCAGCAGTGAAGAGGGGGGGGTTATGGTAGATACGCAGTATTTT. The chain links TRBV2 to TRBJ2-3; possible D gene TRBD2, 7 bases. The germline V gene encodes CDR1 SNHLY and CDR2 FYNNEI. V was cut by 1 base and J by 5 bases, with 16 bases left in between. This CDR3 is built from 16 residues.

The chain joins TRBV11-2 to TRBJ1-6; maybe TRBD1 (5 bases). This CDR3 comprises 15 residues. Germline V CDR1 and CDR2: SGHAT, FQNNGV. V shed 0 bases and J shed 7 bases, with 10 bases lying between them. CDR3 protein: CASSLDQGGNSPLHF. CDR3 nucleotides: TGTGCCAGCAGCTTAGATCAGGGTGGGAATTCACCCCTCCACTTT.

In DNA, the CDR3 is TGCGCCAGCAGCTTGGCCTACACCGGGACTAGGGGAAACAATGAGCAGTTCTTC. As protein: CASSLAYTGTRGNNEQFF. The gene calls are TRBV5-1 and TRBJ2-1; the match to TRBD2 covers 8 bases. Looked up from germline, CDR1 is SGHRS and CDR2 is YFSETQ. The CDR3 sequence is 18 residues long. The trim removed 0 bases at V and 5 bases at J, leaving 13 bases unmatched.

The chain has TRBV18 and TRBJ2-5; possible D gene TRBD1, 6 bases. The CDR3 runs 13 residues. Looked up from germline, CDR1 is KGHSH and CDR2 is LQKENI. The V gene lost 2 bases and the J gene lost 5 bases, with 9 bases spanning the gap. The CDR3 nucleotides read TGTGCCAGCTCACCAGAGGGGGTCGAGACCCAGTACTTC. Encoded protein: CASSPEGVETQYF.

The rearrangement uses TRBV19 and TRBJ2-1; 10 bases are a match to TRBD1. CDR3 length: 15 residues. Germline values: CDR1 LNHDA, CDR2 SQIVND (reference sequence). V dropped 6 bases and J dropped 5; count of bases not matched to a gene: 7. Written as DNA, the CDR3 is TGTGCCAGTAGAACTGGGGACAGGGGAAACAATGAGCAGTTCTTC. Amino acids: CASRTGDRGNNEQFF.

The chain couples TRBV5-6 to TRBJ2-7; tentatively, D is TRBD2 (7 bases). Trimming pared 4 bases from V and 4 bases from J, leaving 18 bases between. Germline V CDR1 and CDR2: SGHDT, YYEEEE. The CDR3 runs 15 residues. CDR3 coding DNA: TGTGCCAGCAGCCCTGGGGCGGGGGCCGCGTACGAGCAGTACTTC. It yields the protein CASSPGAGAAYEQYF.

V is TRBV7-9 and J is TRBJ1-2; no clear D. The CDR3 is made up of 15 amino acids. In germline, CDR1 is SEHNR, CDR2 FQNEAQ (reference sequence). V was cut by 2 bases and J by 0 bases, with 10 bases left in between. The CDR3 loop reads CASSLTGATNYGYTF. DNA for the CDR3: TGTGCCAGCAGCTTAACGGGAGCAACTAACTATGGCTACACCTTC.

The chain uses TRBV29-1 and TRBJ2-1; maybe TRBD2 (7 bases). Germline CDR1 and CDR2: SQVTM and ANQGSEA. Trimming left V 5 bases short and J 9 bases short, with 20 bases between. CDR3 length equals 14 residues. The CDR3 sequence is CSVRTGGTDSEQFF. DNA of the CDR3: TGCAGCGTTCGCACGGGGGGCACGGACAGTGAGCAGTTCTTC.